This TCR beta chain derives from a study of T cell responses to AZD1222 COVID-19 vaccine. Findings of the study overall: Within unmutated variant regions lay the reported targets of nearly half of spike-specific TCRs. Across spike, vaccine-associated CD4 TCRs were found, dominant at 160-218 and 743-854. In a largely white British group with more females than males, clonal diversity was possibly underestimated.

The protocol was immunoSEQ multiplex PCR, while the TCRdb copy is restricted to in-frame clones and leaves out a portion. Here the sample spans about 140,000 clones, 90% being singletons. Second-dose schedules of about 4 or about 12 weeks were combined. In the case of this clone: Antigen specificity is unknown.

The CDR3 is made up of 13 amino acids. Germline V gene lookup returns CDR1 SGHRS and CDR2 YFSETQ. Trimming removed 5 bases from V and 8 bases from J, with 13 bases in between. Specimen: peripheral blood, collected 28 days after the second AZD1222 dose. The receptor's source is an adult who received the AZD1222 COVID-19 vaccine. The J gene is TRBJ1-4, the V gene TRBV5-1, with a tentative D call TRBD1 (6 bases). The CDR3 sequence is CASRSDRTEKLFF. The CDR3 DNA is TGCGCCAGCAGATCCGACAGGACCGAAAAACTGTTTTTT. The whole variable domain, remainder taken from reference TRBV5-1 and TRBJ1-4, is KAGVTQTPRYLIKTRGQQVTLSCSPISGHRSVSWYQQTPGQGLQFLFEYFSETQRNKGNFPGRFSGRQFSNSRSEMNVSTLELGDSALYLCASRSDRTEKLFFGSGTQLSVL.